The source of this T cell receptor beta chain is a study of control samples from healthy donors and cancer patients. Germline lookup yields CDR1 SGHTA and CDR2 FQGNSA. The CDR3 extends over 14 amino acids. V lost 5 bases, J lost 7 bases, and 12 bases lay in between. Clones were read by immunoSEQ multiplex PCR, and TCRdb kept only the in-frame ones, dropping some. The sample yields roughly 40,000 clones, approximately 87% seen once. The sample was blood. This rearrangement joins TRBV7-2 to TRBJ1-6; tentatively, D is TRBD1 (6 bases). The receptor's source is a man aged 55 to 70 in good health. CDR3 bases: TGTGCCAGCAGCCACACAGGGAACAATTCACCCCTCCACTTT. Translated: CASSHTGNNSPLHF.